This TCR beta chain was obtained from a study of OX40 agonist ivuxolimab in advanced cancers. Background for the entire study: The costimulatory receptor OX40 (CD134) was targeted by ivuxolimab, a fully human IgG2 agonistic monoclonal antibody. Prior anti-PD-1, anti-PD-L1 or anti-CTLA-4 therapy was permitted, and checkpoint inhibitors had been received by about 36% of dose-escalation patients. The paper covers the monotherapy dose-escalation part of the phase I ivuxolimab trial, which included N of about 51 patients. Partial responses occurred in three dose-escalation patients, of whom one had hepatocellular carcinoma and two had cutaneous melanoma. Intravenous ivuxolimab was administered to patients every 2 weeks at six dose levels: 0.01, 0.1, 0.3, 1.5, 3 and 10 mg/kg. In the dose-escalation cohort, 70% to 85% of patients were male, and the mean age was around 60 years with a range of roughly 20 to 79. Peripheral TCRbeta sequencing was intended to test whether TCR sequence diversity was altered and clonal T-cell expansion was caused by ivuxolimab. Of the approximately 50 dose-escalation patients, hepatocellular carcinoma was present in about 20, melanoma in approximately 15, renal cell carcinoma in 9 and head and neck cancer in 9.

What the research found in general, with its limitations: Low levels of normalized T-cell clonal expansion were also seen in some nonresponding patients. At doses of 0.1 to 3.0 mg/kg, clonal expansion of both CD4+ and CD8+ T cells in blood was seen between baseline and week 6. Antigen specificity was not determined for the clonally expanded peripheral T cells. On average, CD8+ T cells showed more expanded clones than CD4+ T cells after ivuxolimab. In partial responders in the 0.1-3.0 mg/kg groups, normalized peripheral clonal expansion was found to be among the lowest, especially among CD8+ T cells.

For sequencing of the TCRbeta CDR3 region, genomic DNA was extracted from the sorted cells. The immunoSEQ Assay was used to sequence the TCRbeta CDR3 regions. As stored in TCRdb, this immuneACCESS dataset retains in-frame rearrangements with V and J assigned. A fraction of the clones does not appear; measured against another copy, unresolved V genes explain less than half of the discrepancy, and the remainder lacks a known reason. This sample gives 55,000 to 70,000 clones in total; approximately 85% of them show up just once. Jointly, the top ten make up about 5.1% of the sample. CDR1 and CDR2 are read off the germline V gene as MNHNS and SASEGT. Its CDR3 holds 13 amino acids, cysteine through phenylalanine. CDR3 DNA only is kept here, 39 bases in frame from base 1. At the junction V is shortened by 10 bases and J by 8 bases, with 17 bases in between. Patients with autoimmune disease history or receiving systemic immunosuppression were excluded from the trial. Peripheral blood for TCR sequencing was collected from all dose cohorts at baseline, on cycle 4 day 1, and on cycle 7 day 1. Samples came from an open-label, multicenter, first-in-human phase I dose-escalation trial of ivuxolimab. Adults with locally advanced or metastatic melanoma, renal cell, hepatocellular, or head and neck squamous cell carcinoma were enrolled in the trial. CD4+ and CD8+ T cells were sorted separately from peripheral blood before TCR sequencing.

About this clone: No antigen is known for it. The sample holds no much larger clone one base away, and base qualities are not on file.

The clonotype originates from an adult with an advanced solid tumor such as melanoma, head and neck, liver or kidney cancer. The source was CD4+ or CD8+ T cells sorted from blood, collected in a trial of the OX40 agonist ivuxolimab. The sequence is built from TRBV6-1 and TRBJ1-4; a confident D gene designation cannot be given. The CDR3: CAIQREDWEKLFF. The DNA sequence is as follows: TGTGCCATCCAGCGGGAGGACTGGGAAAAACTGTTTTTT.